The 16 T cell receptor beta chains presented below share a single source sample, sequenced in a study of human T cells and chemical hapten exposure. Time point of the sample: patch test 1, 2 weeks after DPC sensitization. Treatment specified: therapeutic diphenylcyclopropenone sensitization with weekly scalp DPC. TCRdb itself ran the RACE reads through MiXCR, one entry per CDR3 protein. The sample has tens of thousands of distinct CDR3 sequences, 9.8% seen once. The source was whole blood, collected in connection with sensitization to the hapten diphenylcyclopropenone (DPC). Receptors were obtained from a woman in her forties with alopecia areata. Some clones in this sample may be carry-over from other donors' samples.

The chain joins TRBV18 to TRBJ2-7; D remains unclear. The CDR3 has 12 amino acids. V lost 3 bases and J 4 bases, leaving 7 bases between the germline ends. Germline V gene sequence: CDR1 KGHSH, CDR2 LQKENI. CDR3 DNA: TGTGCCAGCTCACCTGTGGAGTACGAGCAGTACTTC. It specifies CASSPVEYEQYF.

In its sample, this clonotype was seen a few times. V is TRBV20-1 and J is TRBJ2-3; the match to TRBD2 covers 11 bases. V lost 3 bases, J lost 2 bases, and 4 bases stayed unmatched. Germline CDR1 is DFQATT and CDR2 is SNEGSKA (reference sequence). The CDR3 loop spans 15 amino acids. The CDR3 protein is CSARGSGGATDTQYF. CDR3 bases: TGCAGTGCTAGGGGTAGCGGGGGGGCCACAGATACGCAGTATTTT.

Only a few counts were recorded for this clonotype. The V gene is TRBV7-9, the J gene TRBJ2-2, with no clear D. This CDR3 is built from 12 residues. Deletions cut 4 bases from V and 6 bases from J, with 6 bases between. The germline V gene encodes CDR1 SEHNR and CDR2 FQNEAQ (reference sequence). CDR3 region: CASSSIPGELFF. The CDR3 DNA is TGTGCCAGCAGCTCAATACCCGGGGAGCTGTTTTTT.

The chain recombines TRBV5-5 with TRBJ2-1; 12 nucleotides agree with TRBD2. V was clipped by 3 bases and J by 8 bases; unmatched bases: 3. This CDR3 is 14 amino acids long. CDR1 and CDR2 from the germline V gene are SGHKS and YYEKEE (reference sequence). In DNA form, the CDR3 reads TGTGCCAGCAGCTCGACTAGCGGGGGTCATGAGCAGTTCTTC. Protein product: CASSSTSGGHEQFF.

This clonotype was found a few times. The V call is TRBV20-1, the J call TRBJ2-2; TRBD2 aligns across 10 bases. The CDR3 length is 15 residues. The trim removed 2 bases at V and 5 bases at J, leaving 5 bases unmatched. Germline values: CDR1 DFQATT, CDR2 SNEGSKA (reference sequence). The chain's CDR3 is CSARQAGGQTGELFF. In DNA form, the CDR3 reads TGCAGTGCTAGACAAGCGGGGGGGCAGACCGGGGAGCTGTTTTTT.

This clonotype was recorded at least ten times. This sequence joins TRBV5-1 and TRBJ2-5, with 7 nucleotides matching TRBD1. The trim removed 6 bases at V and 5 bases at J, leaving 13 bases unmatched. The CDR3 runs to 15 residues. In germline, CDR1 is SGHRS, CDR2 YFSETQ. CDR3 DNA: TGCGCCAGCAATCCAACAGGGGTAGATATGGAGACCCAGTACTTC. Its protein is CASNPTGVDMETQYF.

The table lists this clonotype with many counts. This chain uses TRBV6-1 with TRBJ1-5, with 7 bases identical to TRBD1. The germline V gene encodes CDR1 MNHNS and CDR2 SASEGT. The junction had 10 bases not matched to a gene; V was cut back by 5 bases and J by 6 bases. The CDR3 extends over 15 amino acids. CDR3 sequence: CASSYDRETSQPQHF. As DNA, the CDR3 is TGTGCCAGCAGTTACGACAGGGAAACTAGTCAGCCCCAGCATTTT.

Ten or more counts support this clonotype. The J gene is TRBJ2-3, the V gene TRBV11-3; the match to TRBD1 covers 9 bases. CDR1 is SGHNT, CDR2 YENEEA, per germline. The CDR3 runs to 15 residues. V gave up 1 base and J gave up 5 bases; unmatched junction bases: 4. The CDR3 nucleotides read TGTGCCAGCAGCTTAGCGGGACAGGGTAAAGATACGCAGTATTTT. This encodes CASSLAGQGKDTQYF.

This clonotype was picked up many times. The chain has TRBV18 and TRBJ1-1; 7 nucleotides match TRBD1. With 1 base clipped from V and 2 bases from J, the junction kept 1 base outside the gene matches. The V gene's germline CDR1 is KGHSH and CDR2 LQKENI. The CDR3 sequence is 14 residues long. CDR3 amino acids: CASSPQGANTEAFF. The CDR3 coding sequence is TGTGCCAGCTCACCACAGGGGGCCAACACTGAAGCTTTCTTT.

In its sample, this clonotype was seen many times. V is TRBV5-4 and J is TRBJ1-1; D might be TRBD1 (5 bases). With 4 bases removed from V and 1 base from J, the gap between germline ends came to 23 bases. The CDR3 is 18 amino acids. Per the germline V gene, CDR1 is SGHNT and CDR2 is YYREEE (reference sequence). The CDR3 spells CASSPVGRGTSRNTEAFF. CDR3 nucleotides: TGTGCCAGCAGCCCGGTGGGAAGGGGCACGTCAAGGAACACTGAAGCTTTCTTT.

This chain connects TRBV20-1 to TRBJ1-4; D is undetermined. This CDR3 is 12 amino acids long. V dropped 3 bases and J dropped 5 bases, with 7 bases sitting between them. The germline CDR1 and CDR2 sequences are DFQATT and SNEGSKA (reference sequence). The CDR3 here is CSARGPNEKLFF. CDR3 bases: TGCAGTGCTAGGGGTCCCAATGAAAAACTGTTTTTT.

The rearrangement joins TRBV19 to TRBJ1-2, with D unclear. CDR1 is LNHDA and CDR2 is SQIVND in the germline V gene (reference sequence). The CDR3 loop spans 11 amino acids. Trimming cost V 10 bases and J 6 bases, with 12 bases left between them. The CDR3: CATGRLNGYTF. The CDR3 DNA follows: TGTGCCACCGGCCGGTTAAATGGCTACACCTTC.

This clonotype was seen many times. V usage is TRBV9 and J usage is TRBJ2-7, with TRBD1 matching 7 bases. Germline CDR1 reads SGDLS; CDR2 reads YYNGEE. This CDR3 contains 15 residues. The trim removed 2 bases at V and 3 bases at J, leaving 8 bases unmatched. CDR3 nucleotide sequence: TGTGCCAGCAGCGTTGGGACAGCGTCGGTCTACGAGCAGTACTTC. Its translation: CASSVGTASVYEQYF. The entire variable domain, with the rest obtained from reference TRBV9 and TRBJ2-7, is as follows: DSGVTQTPKHLITATGQRVTLRCSPRSGDLSVYWYQQSLDQGLQFLIQYYNGEERAKGNILERFSAQQFPDLHSELNLSSLELGDSALYFCASSVGTASVYEQYFGPGTRLTVT.

This clonotype was counted ten times or more. This chain links TRBV5-1 with TRBJ1-1; 10 bases are shared with TRBD1. The junction had 4 bases not matched to a gene; V was cut back by 5 bases and J by 6 bases. This CDR3 comprises 13 residues. CDR1 and CDR2 from the germline V gene are SGHRS and YFSETQ. CDR3 in amino acids: CASRVGQGSEAFF. CDR3 in DNA: TGCGCCAGCAGGGTGGGACAGGGGTCTGAAGCTTTCTTT.

This clonotype was counted ten times or more. This sequence joins TRBV6-6 and TRBJ1-3; D uncertain. Germline V lookup: CDR1 MNHNY, CDR2 SVGAGI (reference sequence). The CDR3 has 15 residues. The V gene lost 2 bases and the J gene lost 0 bases, with 8 bases spanning the gap. CDR3 loop: CASSYQVASGNTIYF. The CDR3 coding sequence is TGTGCCAGCAGTTACCAGGTCGCCTCTGGAAACACCATATATTTT.

This clonotype was counted only a few times. The chain carries TRBV13 and TRBJ2-3; no reliable D call. Germline V lookup: CDR1 PRHDT, CDR2 FYEKMQ (reference sequence). V shed 11 bases and J shed 0 bases, with 12 bases lying between them. The CDR3 is 13 amino acids. In DNA, the CDR3 is TGTGCCGCGTCGGACGGGAGCACAGATACGCAGTATTTT. Translating gives CAASDGSTDTQYF.